A single sample is the source of the 32 T cell receptor beta chains below, sequenced in a study of blood T cell repertoires in COVID-19. Libraries were prepared by immunoSEQ multiplex PCR; TCRdb keeps only in-frame clonotypes and omits some of them. In the table there are 150,000 to 200,000 clones, about 88% of which are singletons. Sequencing was performed on peripheral blood. Receptor source: a man between 50 and 59 years old who had recovered from COVID-19.

This chain uses TRBV30 with TRBJ2-3; no reliable D call. The CDR3 spans 12 residues. The germline V gene encodes CDR1 GTSNPN and CDR2 SVGIG (reference sequence). The V end was cut by 5 bases, the J end by 2 bases, with 8 bases between. CDR3 in DNA: TGTGCCTGGGCCCGTTACACAGATACGCAGTATTTT. Translating it yields CAWARYTDTQYF.

The V gene is TRBV21-1, the J gene TRBJ2-1; TRBD2 is taken as the D call from the table, unchecked against the DNA. TRBV21-1 is labeled a pseudogene. The CDR3 is 18 amino acids. The CDR3 is CASSKDRWTSGRAGEQFF. The CDR3 nucleotides are TGTGCCAGCAGCAAAGACCGCTGGACTAGCGGGAGGGCCGGTGAGCAGTTCTTC.

The chain combines TRBV27 with TRBJ1-5, with 7 bases matching TRBD1. CDR3 size: 13 residues. The germline CDR1 and CDR2 sequences are MNHEY and SMNVEV (reference sequence). J lost 5 bases, V lost 5 bases, and 3 bases had no gene match. The chain's CDR3 is CASSRQGYQPQHF. CDR3 bases: TGTGCCAGCAGTAGACAGGGCTATCAGCCCCAGCATTTT.

V and J are TRBV24-1 and TRBJ1-2, with TRBD1 as a possible D gene (5 bases). The germline gives CDR1 KGHDR, CDR2 SFDVKD. Trimming took off 7 bases at V and 5 bases at J, with 13 bases between the two ends. The CDR3 is 13 residues long. The CDR3, as DNA: TGTGCCACCAGGCGACAAGGGGTTTATGGCTACACCTTC. Protein: CATRRQGVYGYTF.

Only one count was recorded for this clone. V gene TRBV19 combines with J gene TRBJ2-1; TRBD2 matches 12 bases. Germline CDR1 and CDR2: LNHDA and SQIVND (reference sequence). The CDR3 sequence is 17 residues long. V lost 3 bases to trimming and J lost 3 bases; unmatched junction nucleotides: 6. The CDR3 region has the DNA TGTGCCAGTAGTATTACTAGCGGGAGGTCGGTCTACAATGAGCAGTTCTTC. Encoded protein: CASSITSGRSVYNEQFF.

This clone was seen a handful of times. This chain connects TRBV28 to TRBJ2-7; possible D gene TRBD1, 6 bases. This CDR3 has 15 residues. Germline values: CDR1 MDHEN, CDR2 SYDVKM. Trimming cost V 7 bases and J 0 bases, with 16 bases left between them. DNA for the CDR3: TGTGCCAGCACCAAGTTCAGGGGTAGCTCCTACGAGCAGTACTTC. This gives the protein CASTKFRGSSYEQYF.

This clone was counted once. V is TRBV7-2 and J is TRBJ1-3; the match to TRBD1 covers 8 bases. CDR1 and CDR2 from the germline V gene are SGHTA and FQGNSA. The CDR3 is 14 residues long. V dropped 8 bases and J dropped 2; count of bases not matched to a gene: 5. CDR3 DNA: TGTGCCAGCGGCAGGGGGCGCACTGGAAACACCATATATTTT. This codes for CASGRGRTGNTIYF.

The chain links TRBV10-3 to TRBJ2-7, with TRBD1 matching 7 bases. The germline gives CDR1 ENHRY, CDR2 SYGVKD. Unmatched junction bases numbered 3, after V lost 4 bases and J lost 0 bases. The CDR3 is 14 amino acids. The CDR3 spells CAISGDSASYEQYF. CDR3 in DNA: TGTGCCATCAGTGGGGACAGTGCCTCCTACGAGCAGTACTTC.

The gene calls are TRBV5-1 and TRBJ2-7, with 11 bases matching TRBD2. CDR3 length: 15 residues. With 3 bases clipped from V and 2 bases from J, the junction kept 4 bases outside the gene matches. In germline, CDR1 is SGHRS, CDR2 YFSETQ. In DNA form, the CDR3 reads TGCGCCAGCAGCTCTGGGACTAGCGGCCCCTACGAGCAGTACTTC. It yields the protein CASSSGTSGPYEQYF.

V and J are TRBV6-1 and TRBJ1-5; D perhaps matches TRBD1 (6 bases). The V gene's germline CDR1 is MNHNS and CDR2 SASEGT. V was shortened by 3 bases and J by 3 bases, with 12 bases between the two germline ends. The CDR3 totals 15 residues. CDR3 in DNA: TGTGCCAGCAGTGACGACAGGTCCCTCAATCAGCCCCAGCATTTT. Encoded protein: CASSDDRSLNQPQHF.

The chain has TRBV5-6 and TRBJ1-5, with TRBD1 identical over 9 bases. This CDR3 comprises 15 residues. The germline V gene has CDR1 SGHDT and CDR2 YYEEEE. Unmatched junction bases numbered 7, after V lost 2 bases and J lost 7 bases. CDR3 protein: CASSFDRGSPQPQHF. CDR3 coding DNA: TGTGCCAGCAGCTTCGACAGGGGGTCCCCCCAGCCCCAGCATTTT.

V and J are TRBV19 and TRBJ2-5; 7 bases align to TRBD2. From germline, CDR1 is LNHDA and CDR2 SQIVND (reference sequence). This CDR3 has 13 residues. V lost 3 bases, J lost 5 bases, and 3 bases stayed unmatched. CDR3 protein: CASSITGGETQYF. The CDR3, as DNA: TGTGCCAGTAGTATTACCGGGGGGGAGACCCAGTACTTC. The entire variable domain, with the rest obtained from reference TRBV19 and TRBJ2-5, is as follows: DGGITQSPKYLFRKEGQNVTLSCEQNLNHDAMYWYRQDPGQGLRLIYYSQIVNDFQKGDIAEGYSVSREKKESFPLTVTSAQKNPTAFYLCASSITGGETQYFGPGTRLLVL.

The chain joins TRBV9 to TRBJ2-7, with D maybe TRBD2 (6 bases). Germline values: CDR1 SGDLS, CDR2 YYNGEE. V was shortened by 2 bases and J by 2 bases, with 17 bases between the two germline ends. The CDR3 extends over 16 amino acids. The CDR3 region is CASSVGDRTTTYEQYF. In nucleotides, the CDR3 is TGTGCCAGCAGCGTGGGGGATCGGACTACCACCTACGAGCAGTACTTC.

The rearrangement joins TRBV7-2 to TRBJ2-3; 8 nucleotides agree with TRBD2. In germline, CDR1 is SGHTA, CDR2 FQGNSA. The CDR3 sequence is 14 residues long. V shed 3 bases and J 5 bases; nucleotides not matched to a gene: 4. CDR3 residues: CASSFDGGVDTQYF. DNA of the CDR3: TGTGCCAGCAGCTTTGACGGGGGGGTAGATACGCAGTATTTT.

This clone was seen just once. The rearrangement uses TRBV11-2 and TRBJ2-1; D perhaps matches TRBD1 (5 bases). The CDR3 covers 15 residues. The V and J ends lost 5 bases and 6 bases respectively, with 17 bases between them. CDR1 SGHAT and CDR2 FQNNGV come from the germline V gene. Here the CDR3 reads CASSPWAGIGNEQFF. CDR3 sequence (DNA): TGTGCCAGCAGCCCCTGGGCAGGGATTGGCAATGAGCAGTTCTTC.

The rearrangement uses TRBV3-1 (or the pseudogene TRBV3-2) and TRBJ2-1; 7 positions agree with TRBD2. Per the germline V gene, CDR1 is LGHDT and CDR2 is YNNKEL (reference sequence). V lost 1 base and J lost 14; bases outside the gene matches: 2. The CDR3 extends over 11 amino acids. The CDR3 region is CASSQGGREFF. CDR3 coding DNA: TGTGCCAGCAGCCAAGGAGGGAGGGAGTTCTTC.

The chain carries TRBV6-1 and TRBJ1-2, with 8 bases identical to TRBD1. The germline V gene has CDR1 MNHNS and CDR2 SASEGT. This CDR3 has 12 amino acids. V lost 1 base, J lost 12 bases, and 4 bases stayed unmatched. The CDR3 nucleotides are TGTGCCAGCAGTGAAGGGCAGGGGGCAAACACCTTC. As protein: CASSEGQGANTF.

This clone occurred a few times. The rearrangement links TRBV6-1 to TRBJ2-2, with TRBD2 matching 14 bases. This CDR3 is built from 21 residues. The germline gives CDR1 MNHNS, CDR2 SASEGT. With 2 bases clipped from V and 5 bases from J, the junction kept 16 bases outside the gene matches. CDR3: CASSEWIAGGTSGRVTGELFF. The CDR3 bases are TGTGCCAGCAGTGAATGGATAGCCGGTGGGACTAGCGGGAGAGTGACCGGGGAGCTGTTTTTT.

This chain connects TRBV6-1 to TRBJ1-6; 7 bases fit TRBD1. The CDR3 is 17 residues long. In germline, CDR1 is MNHNS, CDR2 SASEGT. After removal of 4 bases from V and 0 bases from J, the junction contained 6 bases not matched to a gene. The CDR3 bases are TGTGCCAGCAGTGGGGGACAGTTTAGCTCCTATAATTCACCCCTCCACTTT. As protein: CASSGGQFSSYNSPLHF.

The chain couples TRBV2 to TRBJ1-4; 8 bases are shared with TRBD1. The CDR3 totals 13 residues. Germline V gives CDR1 SNHLY, CDR2 FYNNEI. The V gene end was trimmed by 5 bases and the J gene end by 9 bases; junction bases not matched to a gene: 5. In nucleotides, the CDR3 is TGTGCCAGCAGTAGCGGCAGGGGGCAAAAACTGTTTTTT. This encodes CASSSGRGQKLFF.

V and J are TRBV28 and TRBJ2-6; 8 positions agree with TRBD1. Trimming cost V 8 bases and J 4 bases; bases outside gene matches: 4. This CDR3 has 14 residues. CDR1 is MDHEN, CDR2 SYDVKM, per germline. CDR3 bases: TGTGCCAGCGGCAGGGGGCCCGGGGCCAACGTCCTGACTTTC. This encodes CASGRGPGANVLTF.

CDR3 protein: CASSPGQGSYNEQFF. The CDR3 nucleotides are TGTGCCAGCAGTCCGGGACAGGGGTCCTACAATGAGCAGTTCTTC. The chain recombines TRBV6-5 with TRBJ2-1, with 10 positions matching TRBD1. The CDR3 runs 15 residues. J lost 1 base, V lost 5 bases, and 2 bases had no gene match. CDR1 MNHEY and CDR2 SVGAGI come from the germline V gene.

Comments on this clone: At one boundary the junction diverges from the germline segment, which might be a read error. This chain connects TRBV5-1 to TRBJ1-2; the D gene is possibly TRBD1 (5 bases). The CDR3 has 14 amino acids. Germline loops: CDR1 SGHRS, CDR2 YFSETQ. The CDR3 nucleotides are TGCGCCCGCAGCCGGGCCGGGGGGGACTATGGCTACACCTTC. Protein sequence: CARSRAGGDYGYTF.

The rearrangement uses TRBV2 and TRBJ2-7; 8 positions agree with TRBD1. V was clipped by 10 bases and J by 8 bases; unmatched bases: 13. Per germline, CDR1 SNHLY and CDR2 FYNNEI. The CDR3 spans 13 residues. Here the CDR3 DNA reads TGTGCCATCCTCGGGACAGGTTCTTTTAAGCAGTACTTC. Protein product: CAILGTGSFKQYF.

There are a few counts of this clone. The J gene is TRBJ1-1, the V gene TRBV7-8, with 9 bases lining up with TRBD1. Germline lookup yields CDR1 SGHVS and CDR2 FQNEAQ. The V gene end was trimmed by 6 bases and the J gene end by 6 bases; junction bases not matched to a gene: 5. CDR3 length equals 13 residues. The DNA of the CDR3 is TGTGCCAGCAGTCTACAGGGGGCTGCTGAAGCTTTCTTT. Amino acids: CASSLQGAAEAFF. Drawing the rest from reference TRBV7-8 and TRBJ1-1, the complete variable domain is GAGVSQSPRYKVAKRGQDVALRCDPISGHVSLFWYQQALGQGPEFLTYFQNEAQLDKSGLPSDRFFAERPEGSVSTLKIQRTQQEDSAVYLCASSLQGAAEAFFGQGTRLTVV.

The J gene is TRBJ2-7, the V gene TRBV4-1; 11 nucleotides agree with TRBD2. This CDR3 contains 18 residues. The V gene end was trimmed by 0 bases and the J gene end by 0 bases; junction bases not matched to a gene: 7. The V gene's germline CDR1 is MGHRA and CDR2 YSYEKL. The CDR3 loop is CASSQDRLAGQVSYEQYF. The CDR3 coding sequence is TGCGCCAGCAGCCAAGATAGACTAGCGGGACAGGTCTCCTACGAGCAGTACTTC.

V gene TRBV4-2 combines with J gene TRBJ1-1; D gene ambiguous. The CDR3 is 15 amino acids. Per the germline V gene, CDR1 is LGHNA and CDR2 is YNFKEQ. With 0 bases removed from V and 3 bases from J, the gap between germline ends came to 11 bases. The DNA for the CDR3 is TGTGCCAGCAGCCAAGAGATCGGGCGGGACACTGAAGCTTTCTTT. Translated: CASSQEIGRDTEAFF.

The chain uses TRBV6-5 and TRBJ2-1; tentatively, D is TRBD1 (6 bases). The CDR3 has 13 residues. V lost 6 bases to trimming and J lost 5 bases, with 11 bases between them. CDR1 is MNHEY and CDR2 is SVGAGI in the germline V gene. This CDR3 reads CASRWTVNNEQFF. The CDR3 DNA is TGTGCCAGCAGATGGACAGTAAACAATGAGCAGTTCTTC.

V and J are TRBV3-1 (or the pseudogene TRBV3-2) and TRBJ2-1; D call uncertain. V lost 6 bases to trimming and J lost 0 bases, with 9 bases between them. Germline assignment: CDR1 LGHDT and CDR2 YNNKEL (reference sequence). CDR3 length equals 14 residues. The CDR3 nucleotides are TGTGCCAGCAGTCCCTCCAGCTCCTACAATGAGCAGTTCTTC. This encodes CASSPSSSYNEQFF.

This rearrangement joins TRBV6-1 to TRBJ2-1, with 7 bases that match TRBD2. V shed 3 bases, J shed 10 bases, and the junction held 12 bases outside the gene matches. Germline values: CDR1 MNHNS, CDR2 SASEGT. The CDR3 spans 15 residues. CDR3 sequence reads: CASSDRLAASSEQFF. The DNA of the CDR3 is TGTGCCAGCAGTGATAGGCTAGCGGCCAGCTCCGAGCAGTTCTTC.

V and J are TRBV14 and TRBJ2-5; D might be TRBD2 (6 bases). Germline lookup yields CDR1 SGHDN and CDR2 FVKESK. This CDR3 has 13 amino acids. V dropped 3 bases and J dropped 7 bases, with 12 bases sitting between them. The DNA of the CDR3 is TGTGCCAGCAGCCAGACAGTGGGGGGGACCCAGTACTTC. It yields the protein CASSQTVGGTQYF.

V is TRBV2 and J is TRBJ2-2, with a tentative D call TRBD1 (6 bases). Per germline, CDR1 SNHLY and CDR2 FYNNEI. The length of the CDR3 is 15 residues. V gave up 6 bases and J gave up 6 bases, with 17 bases separating them. The CDR3 nucleotides are TGTGCCAGCAGAGCCCAGGGGACGGTTGCCGGGGAGCTGTTTTTT. Its translation: CASRAQGTVAGELFF.